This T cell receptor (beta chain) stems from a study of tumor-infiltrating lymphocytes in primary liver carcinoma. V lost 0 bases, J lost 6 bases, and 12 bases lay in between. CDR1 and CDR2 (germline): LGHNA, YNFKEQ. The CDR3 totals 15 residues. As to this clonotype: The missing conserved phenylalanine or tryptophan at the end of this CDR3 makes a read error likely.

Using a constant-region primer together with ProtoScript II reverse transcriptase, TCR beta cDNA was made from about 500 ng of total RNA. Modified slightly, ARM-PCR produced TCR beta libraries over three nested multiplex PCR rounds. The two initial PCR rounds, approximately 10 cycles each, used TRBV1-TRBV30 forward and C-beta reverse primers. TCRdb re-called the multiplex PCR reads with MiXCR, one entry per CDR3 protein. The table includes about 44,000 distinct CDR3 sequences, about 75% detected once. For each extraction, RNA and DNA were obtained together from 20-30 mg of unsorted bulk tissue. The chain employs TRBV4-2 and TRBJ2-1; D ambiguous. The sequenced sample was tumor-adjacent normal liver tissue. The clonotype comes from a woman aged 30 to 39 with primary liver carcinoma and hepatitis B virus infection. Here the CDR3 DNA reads TGTGCCAGCAGCCAAGAGACACAGTGGACCAATGAGCAGTTCTCC. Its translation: CASSQETQWTNEQFS.